This T cell receptor beta chain was recovered during a study of cytomegalovirus exposure and HLA in healthy donors. Study in general: It was reported in a later analysis that the roughly 120 validation repertoires used the same platform as the approximately 670 first-cohort repertoires.

On this clone itself: Its antigen remains unidentified.

Study-level findings and limits: Across donors, most TCRs were seen rarely, yet some public ones were widespread.

Sequenced by immunoSEQ multiplex PCR; TCRdb stores in-frame clones only, minus some. The sample records approximately 270,000 clones, approximately 83% being singletons. Looked up from germline, CDR1 is SNHLY and CDR2 is FYNNEI. The CDR3 runs to 14 residues. With 4 bases clipped from V and 5 bases from J, the junction kept 3 bases outside the gene matches. The clonotype comes from a woman in her late teens or twenties in good health and CMV-seronegative. V and J are TRBV2 and TRBJ1-5; TRBD1 aligns across 9 bases. Sequencing used PBMCs. The CDR3 nucleotides are TGTGCCAGCAGTGTGGGACAGGGATATCAGCCCCAGCATTTT. Residues: CASSVGQGYQPQHF.